This TCR beta chain was sequenced in a study of cytomegalovirus exposure and HLA in healthy donors. Whole-study context: 81% of 350 to 400 genotyped donors fell in the Caucasian-associated ancestry cluster. Study-wide results and caveats: Reportedly, diagnosis of cytomegalovirus status by the classifier showed high specificity and sensitivity. TCR beta chains numbering more than 150 were designated cytomegalovirus-associated. HLA-A and HLA-B allele assignments for most subjects were reportedly predicted accurately using TCR beta sequences.

The CDR3 loop spans 15 amino acids. The germline V gene has CDR1 MDHEN and CDR2 SYDVKM. V dropped 4 bases and J dropped 1; count of bases not matched to a gene: 4. This clone was recorded once. Its antigen is not identified. It was with 60 Vbeta and 13 Jbeta primers that the PCR ran. This table comes from immunoSEQ multiplex PCR, and its TCRdb copy is limited to in-frame clones, with some not included. There are about 67,000 clones in the sample; more than 80% occur only once, and roughly 2.9% lies in the top ten. The receptor was isolated from a woman aged 25 to 39 in good health and CMV-seronegative. The rearrangement uses TRBV28 and TRBJ2-3; 8 positions agree with TRBD1. Material for sequencing was PBMCs. The CDR3 DNA reads as TGTGCCAGCAGTTCCGACAGGGGTCGCACAGATACGCAGTATTTT. Translating it yields CASSSDRGRTDTQYF. The full variable domain, completed using reference TRBV28 and TRBJ2-3, is DVKVTQSSRYLVKRTGEKVFLECVQDMDHENMFWYRQDPGLGLRLIYFSYDVKMKEKGDIPEGYSVSREKKERFSLILESASTNQTSMYLCASSSDRGRTDTQYFGPGTRLTVL.